In its sample, the clone carrying this T cell receptor (beta chain) ranks as medium-sized (0.01 to 0.1%). This sample was taken from a study of OX40 agonist ivuxolimab in advanced cancers. V was pared by 5 bases and J by 0 bases, with 20 bases between. CDR3 length: 17 amino acids. CDR1 and CDR2 (germline): SSHAT, FNYEAQ (reference sequence). The assay was immunoSEQ multiplex PCR, and TCRdb's table has in-frame clones only and misses some. The sample carries 35,000 to 45,000 clones, more than 70% recorded once. The origin of this receptor is an adult with an advanced solid tumor such as melanoma, head and neck, liver or kidney cancer. The sequenced sample was CD4+ or CD8+ T cells sorted from blood, obtained in a trial of the OX40 agonist ivuxolimab. The chain carries TRBV7-7 and TRBJ2-7; perhaps TRBD2 as D (6 bases). DNA for the CDR3: TGTGCCAGCAGCCAACTAAGGCGGGGCCCCAGCTCCTACGAGCAGTACTTC. This gives the protein CASSQLRRGPSSYEQYF.